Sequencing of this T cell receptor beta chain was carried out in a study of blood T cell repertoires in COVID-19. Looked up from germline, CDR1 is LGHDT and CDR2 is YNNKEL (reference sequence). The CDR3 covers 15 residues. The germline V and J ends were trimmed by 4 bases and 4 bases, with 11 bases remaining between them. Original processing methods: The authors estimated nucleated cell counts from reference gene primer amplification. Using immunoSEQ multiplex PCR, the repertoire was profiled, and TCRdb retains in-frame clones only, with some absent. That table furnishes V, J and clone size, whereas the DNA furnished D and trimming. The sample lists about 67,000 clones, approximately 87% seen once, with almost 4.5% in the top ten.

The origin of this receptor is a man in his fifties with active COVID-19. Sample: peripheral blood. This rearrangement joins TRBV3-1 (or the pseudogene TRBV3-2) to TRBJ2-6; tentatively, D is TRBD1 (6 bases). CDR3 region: CASSPGQSGANVLTF. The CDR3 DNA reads TGTGCCAGCAGCCCCGGACAGTCCGGGGCCAACGTCCTGACTTTC.